This T cell receptor (beta chain) appears in the sequencing data of a study of beta chain features in type 1 diabetes. Study-level information: Investigators examined roughly 99,000,000 sorted cells across all samples.

What was sequenced were expressed TCRB transcripts, since all of the isolated RNA had been reverse transcribed. TCRdb keeps only in-frame clones here, not all; method: immunoSEQ multiplex PCR. The top ten hold about 0.097% of the sample, which has 500,000 to 700,000 clones, roughly 15% seen once. This clone was picked up a small number of times. Antigen specificity is unknown. The study, taken as a whole, reports: People with Type 1 diabetes carried modestly yet significantly shorter TCRB CDR3s in all four CD4+ subsets. cDNA-based reads could over-represent cells with high TCR expression.

Trimming removed 4 bases at V and 3 bases at J, with 9 bases between. Germline loops: CDR1 MDHEN, CDR2 SYDVKM. This CDR3 contains 13 residues. Each sorted fraction was over 95% pure. The chain employs TRBV28 and TRBJ1-1; D is unresolved. The sample was naive CD4+ T cells from blood. The sequence was collected from a man younger than 35 in good health. In DNA form, the CDR3 reads TGTGCCAGCAGTTCCTACGGTTACACTGAAGCTTTCTTT. Translated: CASSSYGYTEAFF. Using reference TRBV28 and TRBJ1-1 for the parts outside the CDR3, the full variable domain is DVKVTQSSRYLVKRTGEKVFLECVQDMDHENMFWYRQDPGLGLRLIYFSYDVKMKEKGDIPEGYSVSREKKERFSLILESASTNQTSMYLCASSSYGYTEAFFGQGTRLTVV.